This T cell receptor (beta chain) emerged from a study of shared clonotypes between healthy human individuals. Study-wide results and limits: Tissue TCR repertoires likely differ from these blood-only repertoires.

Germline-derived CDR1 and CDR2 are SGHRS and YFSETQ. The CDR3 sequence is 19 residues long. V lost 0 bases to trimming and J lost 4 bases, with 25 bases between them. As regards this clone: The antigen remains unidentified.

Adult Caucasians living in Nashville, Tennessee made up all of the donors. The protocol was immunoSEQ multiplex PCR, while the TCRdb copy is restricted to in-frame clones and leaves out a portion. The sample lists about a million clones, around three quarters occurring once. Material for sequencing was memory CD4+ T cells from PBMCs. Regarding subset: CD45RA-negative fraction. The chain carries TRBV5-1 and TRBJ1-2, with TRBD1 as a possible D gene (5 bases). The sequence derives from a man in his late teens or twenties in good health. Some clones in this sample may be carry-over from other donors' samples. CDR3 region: CASSLDKPSTIGTGYGYTF. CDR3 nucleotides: TGCGCCAGCAGCTTGGACAAACCTTCTACGATCGGGACCGGCTATGGCTACACCTTC.